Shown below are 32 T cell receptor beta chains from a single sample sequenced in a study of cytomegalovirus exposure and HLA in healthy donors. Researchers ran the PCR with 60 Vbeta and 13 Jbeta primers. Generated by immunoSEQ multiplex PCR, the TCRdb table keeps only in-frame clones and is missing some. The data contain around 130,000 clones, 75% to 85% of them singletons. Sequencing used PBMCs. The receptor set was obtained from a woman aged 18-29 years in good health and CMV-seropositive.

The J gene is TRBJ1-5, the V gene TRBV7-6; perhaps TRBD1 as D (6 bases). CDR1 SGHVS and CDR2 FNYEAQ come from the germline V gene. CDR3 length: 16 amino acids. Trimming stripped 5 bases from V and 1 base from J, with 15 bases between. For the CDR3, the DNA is TGTGCCAGCAGCGCTGCATCAGGGGAAAGCAATCAGCCCCAGCATTTT. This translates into CASSAASGESNQPQHF.

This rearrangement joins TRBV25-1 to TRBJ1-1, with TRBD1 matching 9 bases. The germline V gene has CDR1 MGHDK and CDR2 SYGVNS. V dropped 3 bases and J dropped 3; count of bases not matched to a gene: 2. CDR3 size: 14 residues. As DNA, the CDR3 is TGTGCCAGCAGTGACGGGACAGGGCACACTGAAGCTTTCTTT. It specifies CASSDGTGHTEAFF.

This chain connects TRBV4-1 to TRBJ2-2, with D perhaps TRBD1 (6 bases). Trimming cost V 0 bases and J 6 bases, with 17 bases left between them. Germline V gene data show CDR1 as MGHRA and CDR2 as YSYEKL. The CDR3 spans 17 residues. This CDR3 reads CASSQDKRAGAPGELFF. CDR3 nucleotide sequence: TGCGCCAGCAGCCAAGATAAGAGGGCAGGGGCCCCCGGGGAGCTGTTTTTT.

For the CDR3, the DNA is TGTGCCAGCACCGTGGACTATTTCACAGATACGCAGTATTTT. Amino acid sequence: CASTVDYFTDTQYF. The chain employs TRBV27 and TRBJ2-3; D may be TRBD2 (6 bases). The V end was cut by 7 bases, the J end by 2 bases, with 13 bases between. Germline V gene data show CDR1 as MNHEY and CDR2 as SMNVEV (reference sequence). This CDR3 is built from 14 residues.

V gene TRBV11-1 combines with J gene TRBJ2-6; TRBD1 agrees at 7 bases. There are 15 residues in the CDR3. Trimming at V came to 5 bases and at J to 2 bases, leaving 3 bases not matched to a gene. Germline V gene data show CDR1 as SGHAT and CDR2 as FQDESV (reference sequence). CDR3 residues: CASSTTGAGANVLTF. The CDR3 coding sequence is TGTGCCAGCAGCACCACAGGGGCTGGGGCCAACGTCCTGACTTTC.

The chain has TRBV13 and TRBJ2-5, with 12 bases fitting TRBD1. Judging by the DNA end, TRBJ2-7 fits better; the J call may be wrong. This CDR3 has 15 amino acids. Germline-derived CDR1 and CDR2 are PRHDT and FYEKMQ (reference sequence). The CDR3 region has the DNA TGTGCCAGCAGCCCAAGGGACAGGGGGCTCTACGAGCAGTACTTC. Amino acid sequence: CASSPRDRGLYEQYF.

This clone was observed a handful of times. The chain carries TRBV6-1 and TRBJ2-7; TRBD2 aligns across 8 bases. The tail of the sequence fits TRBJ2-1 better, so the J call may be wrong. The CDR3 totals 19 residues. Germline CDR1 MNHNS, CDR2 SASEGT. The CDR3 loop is CASSEVLGTRASSYNEQFF. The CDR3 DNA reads TGTGCCAGCAGTGAGGTCTTGGGGACTAGGGCCAGCTCCTACAATGAGCAGTTCTTC.

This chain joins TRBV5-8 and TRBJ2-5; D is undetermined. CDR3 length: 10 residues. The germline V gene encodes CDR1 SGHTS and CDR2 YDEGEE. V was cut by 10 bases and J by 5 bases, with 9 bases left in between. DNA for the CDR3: TGTGCCGGCAAAAGCGAGACCCAGTACTTC. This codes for CAGKSETQYF.

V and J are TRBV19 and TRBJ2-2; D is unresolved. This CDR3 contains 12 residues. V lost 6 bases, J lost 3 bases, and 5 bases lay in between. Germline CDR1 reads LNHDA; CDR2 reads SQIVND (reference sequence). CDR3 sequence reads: CASSQYTGELFF. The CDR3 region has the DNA TGTGCCAGTAGCCAATACACCGGGGAGCTGTTTTTT.

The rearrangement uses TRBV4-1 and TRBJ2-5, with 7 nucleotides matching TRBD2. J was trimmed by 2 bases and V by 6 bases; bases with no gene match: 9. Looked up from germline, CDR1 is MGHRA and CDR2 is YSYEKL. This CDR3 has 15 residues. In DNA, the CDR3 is TGCGCCAGCAGTCTCGTCGGGGGGTTTCAAGAGACCCAGTACTTC. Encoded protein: CASSLVGGFQETQYF.

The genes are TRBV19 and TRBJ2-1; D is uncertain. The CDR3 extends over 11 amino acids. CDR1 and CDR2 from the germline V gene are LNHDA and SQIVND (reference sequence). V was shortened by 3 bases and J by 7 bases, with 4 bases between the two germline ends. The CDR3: CASSIMNEQFF. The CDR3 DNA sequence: TGTGCCAGTAGTATCATGAATGAGCAGTTCTTC.

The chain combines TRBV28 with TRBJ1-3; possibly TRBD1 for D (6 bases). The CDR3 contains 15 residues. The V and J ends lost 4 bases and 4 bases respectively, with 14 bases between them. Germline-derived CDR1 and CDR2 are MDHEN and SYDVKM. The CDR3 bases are TGTGCCAGCAGTTCTCTCAGGGGAACAGGAAACACCATATATTTT. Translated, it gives CASSSLRGTGNTIYF.

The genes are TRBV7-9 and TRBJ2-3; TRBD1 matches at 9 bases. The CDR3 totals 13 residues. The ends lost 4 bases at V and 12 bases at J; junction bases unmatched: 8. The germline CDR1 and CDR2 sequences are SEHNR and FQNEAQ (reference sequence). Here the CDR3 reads CASSSPGQGPQYF. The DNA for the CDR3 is TGTGCCAGCAGCTCACCGGGACAGGGCCCCCAGTATTTT.

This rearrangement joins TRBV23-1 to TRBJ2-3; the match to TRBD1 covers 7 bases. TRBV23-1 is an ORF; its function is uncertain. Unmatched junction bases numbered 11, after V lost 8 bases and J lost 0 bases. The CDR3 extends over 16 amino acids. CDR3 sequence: CASQGRDSPSTDTQYF. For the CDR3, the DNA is TGCGCCAGCCAAGGCCGGGACAGCCCTAGCACAGATACGCAGTATTTT.

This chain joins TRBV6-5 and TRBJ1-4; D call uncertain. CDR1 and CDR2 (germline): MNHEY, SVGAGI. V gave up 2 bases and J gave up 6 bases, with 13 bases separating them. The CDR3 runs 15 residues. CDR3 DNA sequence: TGTGCCAGCAGTTACGGCCCCTTAGGAGATGAAAAACTGTTTTTT. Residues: CASSYGPLGDEKLFF.

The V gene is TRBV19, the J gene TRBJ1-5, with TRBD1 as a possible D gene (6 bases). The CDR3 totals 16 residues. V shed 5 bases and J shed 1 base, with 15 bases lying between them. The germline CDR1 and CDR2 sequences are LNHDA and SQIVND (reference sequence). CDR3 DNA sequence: TGTGCCAGTAGTCCGGCTGGGCAGGGGAGCAATCAGCCCCAGCATTTT. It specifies CASSPAGQGSNQPQHF.

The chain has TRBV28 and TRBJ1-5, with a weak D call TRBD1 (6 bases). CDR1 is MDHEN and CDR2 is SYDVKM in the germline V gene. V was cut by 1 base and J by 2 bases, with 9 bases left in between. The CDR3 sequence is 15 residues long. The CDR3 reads CASSLSTGGNQPQHF. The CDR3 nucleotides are TGTGCCAGCAGTTTATCGACAGGCGGCAATCAGCCCCAGCATTTT.

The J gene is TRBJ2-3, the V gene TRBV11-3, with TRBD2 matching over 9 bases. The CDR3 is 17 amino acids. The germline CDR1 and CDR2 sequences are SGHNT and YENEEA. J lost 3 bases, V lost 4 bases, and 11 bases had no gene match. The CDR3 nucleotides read TGTGCCAGCAGCTCCCACCGCGGGGGGGCAATAACAGATACGCAGTATTTT. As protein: CASSSHRGGAITDTQYF.

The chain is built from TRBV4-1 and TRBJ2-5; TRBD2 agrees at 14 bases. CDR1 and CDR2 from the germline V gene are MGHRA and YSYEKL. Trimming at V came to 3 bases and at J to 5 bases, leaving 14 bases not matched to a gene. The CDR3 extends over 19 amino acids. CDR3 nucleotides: TGCGCCAGCAGCCACCCTGGACTAGCGGGGGGCGTAGATCGGGAGACCCAGTACTTC. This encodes CASSHPGLAGGVDRETQYF.

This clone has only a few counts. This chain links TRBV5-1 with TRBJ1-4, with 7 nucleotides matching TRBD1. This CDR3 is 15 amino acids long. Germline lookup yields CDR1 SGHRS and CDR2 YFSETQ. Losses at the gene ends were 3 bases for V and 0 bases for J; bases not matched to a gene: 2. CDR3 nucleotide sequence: TGCGCCAGCAGCTCGCAGGGGGCAACTAATGAAAAACTGTTTTTT. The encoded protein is CASSSQGATNEKLFF.

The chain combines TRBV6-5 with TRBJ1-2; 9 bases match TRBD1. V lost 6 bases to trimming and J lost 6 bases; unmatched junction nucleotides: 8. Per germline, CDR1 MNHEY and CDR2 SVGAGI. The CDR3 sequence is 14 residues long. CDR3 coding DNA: TGTGCCAGCAGCCCAACGGACAGGGGAGATGGCTACACCTTC. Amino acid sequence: CASSPTDRGDGYTF.

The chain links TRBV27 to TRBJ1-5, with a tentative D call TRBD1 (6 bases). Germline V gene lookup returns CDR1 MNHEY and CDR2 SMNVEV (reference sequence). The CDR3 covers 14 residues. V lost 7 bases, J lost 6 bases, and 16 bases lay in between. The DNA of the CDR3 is TGTGCCAGCAAAACGGCGGCGGACAGTCAGCCCCAGCATTTT. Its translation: CASKTAADSQPQHF.

The DNA of the CDR3 is TGTGCTAGTGGTCCCGGGGGGGCCGGGGAGACCCAGTACTTC. Amino acids: CASGPGGAGETQYF. V and J are TRBV12-5 and TRBJ2-5, with TRBD2 identical over 8 bases. This CDR3 has 14 residues. V shed 5 bases, J shed 5 bases, and the junction held 7 bases outside the gene matches. CDR1 is LGHNT, CDR2 FRNRAP, per germline. The full variable domain, in which reference TRBV12-5 and TRBJ2-5 provide the parts outside the CDR3, is DARVTQTPRHKVTEMGQEVTMRCQPILGHNTVFWYRQTMMQGLELLAYFRNRAPLDDSGMPKDRFSAEMPDATLATLKIQPSEPRDSAVYFCASGPGGAGETQYFGPGTRLLVL.

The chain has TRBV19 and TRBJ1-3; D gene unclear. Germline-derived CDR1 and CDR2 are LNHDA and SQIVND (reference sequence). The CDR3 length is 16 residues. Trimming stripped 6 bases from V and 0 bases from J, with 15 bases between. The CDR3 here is CASRPGTGNSGNTIYF. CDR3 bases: TGTGCCAGTAGACCAGGTACCGGTAACTCTGGAAACACCATATATTTT.

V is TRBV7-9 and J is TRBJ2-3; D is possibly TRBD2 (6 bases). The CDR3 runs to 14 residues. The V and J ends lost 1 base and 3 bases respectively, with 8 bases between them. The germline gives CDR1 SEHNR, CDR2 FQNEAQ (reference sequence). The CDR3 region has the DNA TGTGCCAGCAGCTTAGGGCTAGCGACAGATACGCAGTATTTT. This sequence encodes CASSLGLATDTQYF.

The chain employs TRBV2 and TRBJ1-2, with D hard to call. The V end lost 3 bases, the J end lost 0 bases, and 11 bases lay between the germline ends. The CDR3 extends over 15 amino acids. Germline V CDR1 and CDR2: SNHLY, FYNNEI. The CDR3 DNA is TGTGCCAGCAGTGATCGGCCAGGCTCTAACTATGGCTACACCTTC. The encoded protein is CASSDRPGSNYGYTF.

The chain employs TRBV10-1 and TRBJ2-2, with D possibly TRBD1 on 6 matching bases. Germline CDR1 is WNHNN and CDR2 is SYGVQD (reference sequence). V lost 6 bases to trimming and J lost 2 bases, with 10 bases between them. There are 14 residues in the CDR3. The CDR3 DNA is TGCGCCAGCAGCCCGGGACAAAACACCGGGGAGCTGTTTTTT. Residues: CASSPGQNTGELFF.

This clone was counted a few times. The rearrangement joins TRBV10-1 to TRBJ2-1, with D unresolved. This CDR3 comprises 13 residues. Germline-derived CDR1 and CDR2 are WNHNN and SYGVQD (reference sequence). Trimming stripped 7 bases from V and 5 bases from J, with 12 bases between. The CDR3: CASKEKPHNEQFF. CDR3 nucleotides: TGCGCCAGCAAAGAAAAGCCTCACAATGAGCAGTTCTTC.

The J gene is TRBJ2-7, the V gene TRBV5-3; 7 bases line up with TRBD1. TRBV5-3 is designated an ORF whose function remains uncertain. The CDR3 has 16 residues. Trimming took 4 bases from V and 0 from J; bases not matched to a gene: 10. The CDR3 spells CARSNSWDSSSYEQYF. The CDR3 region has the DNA TGTGCCAGAAGCAACTCGTGGGACAGTAGCTCCTACGAGCAGTACTTC.

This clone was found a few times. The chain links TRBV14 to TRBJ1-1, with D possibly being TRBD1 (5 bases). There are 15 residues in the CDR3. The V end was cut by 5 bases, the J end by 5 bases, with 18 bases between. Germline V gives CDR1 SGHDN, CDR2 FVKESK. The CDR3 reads CASSKGIPGRTEAFF. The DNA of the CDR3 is TGTGCCAGCAGCAAAGGGATCCCAGGGAGGACTGAAGCTTTCTTT.

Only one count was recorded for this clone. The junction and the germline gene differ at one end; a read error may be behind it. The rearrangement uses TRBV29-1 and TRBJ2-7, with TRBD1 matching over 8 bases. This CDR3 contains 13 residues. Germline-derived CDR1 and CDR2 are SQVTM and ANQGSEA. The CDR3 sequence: CSVVTGGSSEQYF. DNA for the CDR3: TGCAGCGTTGTTACAGGGGGATCCTCCGAGCAGTACTTC.

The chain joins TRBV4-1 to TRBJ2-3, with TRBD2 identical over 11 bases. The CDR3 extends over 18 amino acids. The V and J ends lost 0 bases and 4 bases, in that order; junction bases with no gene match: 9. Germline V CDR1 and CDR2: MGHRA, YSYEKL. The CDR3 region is CASSQDVLAGGLADTQYF. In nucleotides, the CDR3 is TGCGCCAGCAGCCAAGACGTTCTAGCGGGGGGATTGGCAGATACGCAGTATTTT.